The T cell receptor beta chain described here comes from a study of cytomegalovirus exposure and HLA in healthy donors. Study-level background: The roughly 120 validation repertoires, a later analysis reported, used the same platform as the 666 first-cohort repertoires.

The donors were in the 120-subject validation cohort; that cohort was separate from the roughly 700-subject first cohort. This CDR3 spans 14 amino acids. Trimming pared 9 bases from V and 5 bases from J, leaving 19 bases between. In germline, CDR1 is SNHLY, CDR2 FYNNEI. Produced via immunoSEQ multiplex PCR; TCRdb's table is partial and in-frame only. The table has 150,000 to 250,000 clones, 84% seen once. J is TRBJ2-5 and V is TRBV2; TRBD2 is a possible D gene (6 bases). Material for sequencing was PBMCs. The origin of this receptor is a woman in her twenties or thirties in good health and CMV-seropositive. The CDR3 region is CASTRDLSRETQYF. CDR3 sequence (DNA): TGTGCCAGTACCCGGGACTTAAGCCGGGAGACCCAGTACTTC. The full variable domain, its missing parts supplied by reference TRBV2 and TRBJ2-5, is EPEVTQTPSHQVTQMGQEVILRCVPISNHLYFYWYRQILGQKVEFLVSFYNNEISEKSEIFDDQFSVERPDGSNFTLKIRSTKLEDSAMYFCASTRDLSRETQYFGPGTRLLVL.